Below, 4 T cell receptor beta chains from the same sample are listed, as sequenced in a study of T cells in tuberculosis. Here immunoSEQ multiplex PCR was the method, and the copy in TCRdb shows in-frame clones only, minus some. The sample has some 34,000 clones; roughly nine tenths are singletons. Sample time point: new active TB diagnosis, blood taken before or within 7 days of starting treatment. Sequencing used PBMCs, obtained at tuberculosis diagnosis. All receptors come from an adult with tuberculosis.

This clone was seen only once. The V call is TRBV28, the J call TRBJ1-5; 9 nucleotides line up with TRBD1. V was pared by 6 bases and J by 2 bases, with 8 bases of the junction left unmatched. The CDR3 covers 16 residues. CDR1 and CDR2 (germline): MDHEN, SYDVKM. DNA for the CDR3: TGTGCCAGCAGCTATACACAGGGGGCCGGCAATCAGCCCCAGCATTTT. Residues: CASSYTQGAGNQPQHF.

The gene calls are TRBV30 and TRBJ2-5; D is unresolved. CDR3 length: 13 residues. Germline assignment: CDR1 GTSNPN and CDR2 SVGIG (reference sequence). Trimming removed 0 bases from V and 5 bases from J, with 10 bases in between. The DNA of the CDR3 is TGTGCCTGGAGTGTATCACGGTGGGAGACCCAGTACTTC. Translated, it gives CAWSVSRWETQYF.

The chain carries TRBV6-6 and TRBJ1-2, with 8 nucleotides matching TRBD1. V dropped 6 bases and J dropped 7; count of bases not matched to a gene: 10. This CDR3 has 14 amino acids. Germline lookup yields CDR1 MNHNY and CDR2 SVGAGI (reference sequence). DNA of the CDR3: TGTGCCAGCAGCCCCTCGGACAGGGTCACTGGCTACACCTTC. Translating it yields CASSPSDRVTGYTF.

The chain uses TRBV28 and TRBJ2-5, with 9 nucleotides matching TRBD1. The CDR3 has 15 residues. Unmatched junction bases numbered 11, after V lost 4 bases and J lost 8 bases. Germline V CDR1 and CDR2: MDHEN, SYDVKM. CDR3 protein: CASSSHLGTGLTQYF. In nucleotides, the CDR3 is TGTGCCAGCAGTTCGCACTTGGGGACAGGGTTAACCCAGTACTTC.